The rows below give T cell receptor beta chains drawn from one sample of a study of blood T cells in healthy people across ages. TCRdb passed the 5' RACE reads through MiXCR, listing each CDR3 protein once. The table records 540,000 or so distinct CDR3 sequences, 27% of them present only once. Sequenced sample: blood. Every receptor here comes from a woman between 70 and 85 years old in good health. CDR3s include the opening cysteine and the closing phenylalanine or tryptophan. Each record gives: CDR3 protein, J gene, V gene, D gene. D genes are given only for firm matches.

CSALLAGINEQYF,NA,TRBV20-1,TRBD2
CASSGTGWGETQYF,NA,TRBV7-2,NA
CASSQGYNSGGRYEQYF,NA,TRBV4-2,TRBD2
CASSPGAGLETQYF,TRBJ2-5,TRBV7-9,NA
CASSYDGGTGRRLNTEAFF,TRBJ1-1,TRBV6-2/TRBV6-3,TRBD1
CASSLARADDTQYF,TRBJ2-3,TRBV5-1,NA
CASSFLAGGLTNEQFF,NA,TRBV11-2,TRBD2
CAAPFWAHRQETQYF,TRBJ2-5,TRBV6-5,NA
CASRVGRGNTEASF,TRBJ1-1,TRBV5-1,NA
CASSFVSGGGYGEQFF,TRBJ2-1,TRBV7-8,TRBD2
CASSFTVSDTQYF,TRBJ2-3,TRBV7-2,NA
CASSSDPRGTQYF,NA,TRBV6-6,NA
CASSEEVESVPKNIQYF,TRBJ2-4,TRBV2,NA
CASSYGTRSYEQYF,TRBJ2-7,TRBV6-2/TRBV6-3,NA
CASSDISGSQETQYF,TRBJ2-5,TRBV5-5,TRBD2
CASSLAGGGTSSAQYF,TRBJ2-3,TRBV7-2,TRBD2
CASSLNIYSPGYEQYF,TRBJ2-7,TRBV27,NA
CASSRGVAGVRKTQYF,TRBJ2-5,TRBV14,NA
CSARQRGGLKNIQYF,TRBJ2-4,TRBV20-1,TRBD2
CASSLSWTGGEKLFF,TRBJ1-4,TRBV5-6,TRBD1
CASSLVGLRGRNTDTQYF,TRBJ2-3,TRBV7-2,TRBD1
CASRLAGDFGTGELFF,TRBJ2-2,TRBV10-2,TRBD2
CSVSDGQGVSPLHF,TRBJ1-6,TRBV29-1,TRBD1
CSVEETSEKLFF,TRBJ1-4,TRBV29-1,NA
CATSDPGQGEETQYF,TRBJ2-5,TRBV24-1,TRBD1
CASSFPRGTLQNIQYF,TRBJ2-4,TRBV7-2,TRBD2
CASASEGFWNNEQFF,TRBJ2-1,TRBV6-4,NA
CASSTSSGGAVQETQYF,TRBJ2-5,TRBV5-1,TRBD2
CASSLGSTTTNEKLFF,TRBJ1-4,TRBV5-1,NA
CASTRSGGAHTQYF,TRBJ2-3,TRBV6-5,TRBD2
CASSERSYGYTF,TRBJ1-2,TRBV12-3/TRBV12-4,NA
CSASAVEPTEAFF,TRBJ1-1,TRBV20-1,NA
CASSFRTGSAGNTIYF,TRBJ1-3,TRBV9,TRBD1
CASSSRQGEGGELFF,TRBJ2-2,TRBV11-3,TRBD1
CASSFSAGGGYSPLHF,TRBJ1-6,TRBV12-3/TRBV12-4,NA
CASGDPHRYNEQFF,TRBJ2-1,TRBV3-1,NA
CASKGGITGELFF,TRBJ2-2,TRBV28,NA
CASSQGSAYEQYF,TRBJ2-7,TRBV12-3/TRBV12-4,NA
CASSPVRIEQFF,TRBJ2-1,TRBV7-2,NA
CASSLASGGVQVEQYF,TRBJ2-7,TRBV5-1,TRBD2
CAGYTGTYEQYF,TRBJ2-7,TRBV23-1,NA
CASSLRDRDSPLHF,TRBJ1-6,TRBV4-3,TRBD1
CASSPGRGQGARNTIYF,TRBJ1-3,TRBV11-2,TRBD1
CASSREGLYSHNEQFF,TRBJ2-1,TRBV4-3,NA
CSARDPTSPSYNEQFF,TRBJ2-1,TRBV20-1,NA
CASSLGWEETQYF,TRBJ2-5,TRBV7-2,NA
CASSSPGGPDTQYF,TRBJ2-3,TRBV7-6,TRBD2
CASSPRTGQGYEQYF,TRBJ2-7,TRBV4-3,TRBD1
CASSVTDGLNTEAFF,TRBJ1-1,TRBV9,NA
CATSESGVERQFF,NA,TRBV24-1,NA
CASSSGQSDSPLHF,TRBJ1-6,TRBV5-1,TRBD1